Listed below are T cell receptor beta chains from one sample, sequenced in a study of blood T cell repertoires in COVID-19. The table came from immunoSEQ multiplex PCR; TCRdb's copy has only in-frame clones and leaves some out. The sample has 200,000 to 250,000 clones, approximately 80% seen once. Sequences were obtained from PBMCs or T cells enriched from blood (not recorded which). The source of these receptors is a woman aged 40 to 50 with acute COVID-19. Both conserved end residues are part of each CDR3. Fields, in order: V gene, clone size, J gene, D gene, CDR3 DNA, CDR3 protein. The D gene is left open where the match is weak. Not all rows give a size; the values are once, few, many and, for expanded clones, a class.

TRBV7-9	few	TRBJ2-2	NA	TGTGCCAGCAGCTTGAAAACAGCGGTGGGGACCGGGGAGCTGTTTTTT	CASSLKTAVGTGELFF
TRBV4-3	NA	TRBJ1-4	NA	TGCGCCAGCAGCCAAGGAGGAGGGAGTGGTAATGAAAAACTGTTTTTT	CASSQGGGSGNEKLFF
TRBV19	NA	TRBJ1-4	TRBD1	TGTGCCAGTAGTAACCTACCTGGGACAGGGCGTCGGGAAAAACTGTTTTTT	CASSNLPGTGRREKLFF
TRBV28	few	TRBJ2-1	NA	TGTGCCAGCAACCGGGGTCTTAGGGATGAGCAGTTCTTC	CASNRGLRDEQFF
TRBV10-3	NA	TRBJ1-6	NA	TGTGCCATCAGCACGGACTTTTATAATTCACCCCTCCACTTT	CAISTDFYNSPLHF
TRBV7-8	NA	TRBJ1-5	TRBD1	TGTGCCAGCAGCTTTAGGACAGGCCCGAATCAGCCCCAGCATTTT	CASSFRTGPNQPQHF
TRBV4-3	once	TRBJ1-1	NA	TGCGCCAGCAGCCAGGAACGAGGCCTGAACACTGAAGCTTTCTTT	CASSQERGLNTEAFF
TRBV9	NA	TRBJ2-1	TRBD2	TGTGCCAGCAGCGTAGGGGGACTAGACTACAATGAGCAGTTCTTC	CASSVGGLDYNEQFF
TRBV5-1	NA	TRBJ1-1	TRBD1	TGCGCCAGCAGCGGGATCCGGGACAGTTACACTGAAGCTTTCTTT	CASSGIRDSYTEAFF
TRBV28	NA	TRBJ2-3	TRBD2	TGTGCCAGCAGGAACCACGGGTCCGGGACTAGCGAGTTGGGGCTGACAGATACGCAGTATTTT	CASRNHGSGTSELGLTDTQYF
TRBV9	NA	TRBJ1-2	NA	TGTGCCAGCAGCTCCTACCGGGGGGGCGCCCATGGCTACACCTTC	CASSSYRGGAHGYTF
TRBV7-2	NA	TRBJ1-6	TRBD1	TGTGCCAGCAGCTGGACAGGGGTTCGATCCTATAATTCACCCCTCCACTTT	CASSWTGVRSYNSPLHF
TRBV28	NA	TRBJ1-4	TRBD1	TGTGCCAGCGGTACACAGGGGGTGAGGGAAAAACTGTTTTTT	CASGTQGVREKLFF
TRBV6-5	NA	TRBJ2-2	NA	TGTGCCAGCAAAAAGGGGCAAACGAACACCGGGGAGCTGTTTTTT	CASKKGQTNTGELFF
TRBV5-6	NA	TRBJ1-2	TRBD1	TGTGCCAGCAGCTCGACAGGGGGCGCTCAACAGGACTATGGCTACACCTTC	CASSSTGGAQQDYGYTF
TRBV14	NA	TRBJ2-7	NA	TGTGCCAGCAGTCGGGACTCCCACAGCTCCTACGAGCAGTACTTC	CASSRDSHSSYEQYF
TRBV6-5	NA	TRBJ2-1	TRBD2	TGTGCCAGCAGTTACTCTGGCGGGGGTAGGTTCTTC	CASSYSGGGRFF
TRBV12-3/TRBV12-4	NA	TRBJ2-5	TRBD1	TGTGCCAGCAGTCCGGGACAGGTAGAGACCCAGTACTTC	CASSPGQVETQYF
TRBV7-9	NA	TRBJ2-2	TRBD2	TGTGCCAGCAGCGTGGGACTAGCGGGCGGGGAGCTGTTTTTT	CASSVGLAGGELFF
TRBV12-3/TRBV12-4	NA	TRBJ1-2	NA	TGTGCCAGCAGTTTGAGGGGGAATGGCTACACCTTC	CASSLRGNGYTF
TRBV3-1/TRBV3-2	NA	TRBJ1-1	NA	TGTGCCAGCAGCCAAGTAGGGGGGAACACTGAAGCTTTCTTT	CASSQVGGNTEAFF
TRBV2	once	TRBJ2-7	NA	TGTGCCAGCAGTGAATCGCGGCCGGGCTACGAGCAGTACTTC	CASSESRPGYEQYF